This T cell receptor (beta chain) was identified in a study of T cell clones after liver transplantation. Clones were sequenced by immunoSEQ multiplex PCR, and TCRdb holds only the in-frame ones, with some missing. In the table there are more than 20,000 clones, approximately 93% of which are singletons. There are 15 residues in the CDR3. Trimming cost V 1 base and J 8 bases, with 15 bases left between them. Germline V CDR1 and CDR2: MGHRA, YSYEKL. This clone has a single count. The source was CD8+ T cells from blood, collected roughly 26 months after liver transplant. The sequence was collected from a human patient who received a liver transplant. Some of the T cells may derive from the graft donor. This chain links TRBV4-1 with TRBJ1-5; tentatively, D is TRBD1 (6 bases). The chain's CDR3 is CASSQGEGGLEPQHF. The CDR3 DNA is TGCGCCAGCAGCCAAGGGGAGGGGGGCTTAGAGCCCCAGCATTTT.